These T cell receptor beta chains were read from a single sample in a study of blood T cells in healthy people across ages. TCRdb re-called the 5' RACE reads with MiXCR, one entry per CDR3 protein. The sample shows around 850,000 distinct CDR3 sequences, about 37% of them seen only once. Sequencing input: blood. These receptors all come from a man aged 18 to 30 in good health. Both conserved end residues are part of each CDR3. Fields, in order: V gene, clone size, J gene, D gene, CDR3 protein, CDR3 DNA. The D gene is left open where the match is weak. A row's size may be missing; if present it is once, few, many or a size class.

TRBV20-1	many	TRBJ2-5	NA	CSARGSGVGTRTQYF	TGCAGTGCTAGAGGTTCGGGAGTGGGAACGCGAACCCAGTACTTC
TRBV14	NA	TRBJ2-7	TRBD2	CASSPAGLSSYEQYF	TGTGCCAGCAGCCCAGCGGGACTCAGCTCCTACGAGCAGTACTTC
TRBV29-1	NA	TRBJ1-6	NA	CSVKGGVHSPLHF	TGCAGCGTAAAGGGAGGGGTCCATTCACCCCTCCACTTT
TRBV20-1	NA	TRBJ2-7	NA	CSAGTGRTYEQYF	TGCAGTGCTGGGACGGGCAGGACCTACGAGCAGTACTTC
TRBV7-2	NA	TRBJ1-3	NA	CASSLGASSGNTIYF	TGTGCCAGCAGCTTAGGAGCCAGCTCTGGAAACACCATATATTTT
TRBV7-9	NA	TRBJ2-1	NA	CASSSVQGSSSYNEQFF	TGTGCCAGCAGCTCTGTGCAGGGATCGTCCTCCTACAATGAGCAGTTCTTC
TRBV6-5	NA	TRBJ2-3	TRBD2	CASSYTPQRGGKYF	TGTGCCAGCAGTTACACCCCCCAACGGGGGGGTAAGTATTTT
TRBV12-3/TRBV12-4	many	TRBJ2-7	NA	CASSFLDRPNYEQYF	TGTGCCAGCAGTTTCTTAGACAGGCCCAACTACGAGCAGTACTTC
TRBV7-9	NA	TRBJ1-1	NA	CASSLVSVSEAFF	TGTGCCAGCAGCTTAGTGTCCGTCAGTGAAGCTTTCTTT
TRBV7-2	NA	TRBJ1-5	NA	CAGSYRRGPEQPQHF	TGTGCCGGCAGTTATAGGAGGGGCCCCGAGCAGCCCCAGCATTTT
TRBV7-3	few	TRBJ2-2	NA	CASSLRRWDTNTGELFF	TGTGCCAGCAGCTTAAGGCGTTGGGATACGAACACCGGGGAGCTGTTTTTT
TRBV5-1	NA	TRBJ2-1	NA	CTSNEGSNNEQFF	TGCACCAGCAACGAGGGGTCAAACAATGAGCAGTTCTTC
TRBV10-3	NA	TRBJ1-2	TRBD1	CAISDRSGTEYGYTF	TGTGCCATCAGTGACCGATCCGGGACAGAATATGGCTACACCTTC
TRBV4-3	NA	TRBJ1-2	NA	CASGQDGGRYPYGYTF	TGCGCCAGCGGCCAAGATGGGGGTCGGTATCCTTATGGCTACACCTTC
TRBV12-3/TRBV12-4	NA	TRBJ1-3	NA	CAGSMGGRGYGNTIYF	TGTGCCGGCAGCATGGGGGGCAGGGGATATGGAAACACCATATATTTT
TRBV12-3/TRBV12-4	few	TRBJ1-1	NA	CASSSTGGVGTEAFF	TGTGCCAGCAGTTCCACCGGGGGGGTCGGCACTGAAGCTTTCTTT
TRBV6-4	NA	TRBJ2-1	TRBD2	CASSSSSGGPYNEQFF	TGTGCCAGCAGTTCATCTAGCGGGGGGCCCTACAATGAGCAGTTCTTC
TRBV7-2	few	TRBJ1-6	NA	CASSSGTYSSYNSPLHF	TGTGCCAGCAGCTCAGGGACGTATAGCTCCTATAATTCACCCCTCCACTTT
TRBV4-3	once	TRBJ1-5	TRBD1	CASSQDRGRGDQPQHF	TGCGCCAGCAGCCAAGATAGAGGCAGGGGGGATCAGCCCCAGCATTTT
TRBV20-1	few	TRBJ2-1	NA	CSARDLHGRADVDEQFF	TGCAGTGCTAGAGATTTACACGGAAGAGCGGACGTTGATGAGCAGTTCTTC
TRBV10-3	few	TRBJ2-2	NA	CAISPQITGNTGELFF	TGTGCCATCAGTCCGCAAATTACAGGGAACACCGGGGAGCTGTTTTTT
TRBV25-1	many	TRBJ2-3	NA	CASSVQNTQYF	TGTGCCAGCAGTGTCCAAAATACGCAGTATTTT
TRBV20-1	NA	TRBJ1-1	NA	CSARPGQMNTEAFF	TGCAGTGCTAGGCCCGGACAGATGAACACTGAAGCTTTCTTT
TRBV29-1	few	TRBJ2-5	NA	CSVEVRGRVYNEQYF	TGCAGCGTTGAAGTACGGGGCAGGGTTTACAATGAGCAGTACTTC
TRBV20-1	once	TRBJ2-5	TRBD2	CSARESSGGYNEQYF	TGCAGTGCTAGAGAGTCTAGCGGGGGGTACAATGAGCAGTACTTC
TRBV20-1	many	TRBJ2-3	NA	CSADQRGRFRYF	TGCAGTGCAGACCAGCGCGGGCGCTTCAGGTATTTT
TRBV7-8	NA	TRBJ2-1	TRBD2	CASSFVAGGLNEQFF	TGTGCCAGCAGCTTTGTAGCGGGAGGTTTAAATGAGCAGTTCTTC
TRBV12-3/TRBV12-4	NA	TRBJ2-7	TRBD1	CASRGQGEGYEQYF	TGTGCCAGCAGAGGACAGGGAGAAGGATACGAGCAGTACTTC
TRBV27	NA	TRBJ2-7	TRBD1	CASSPQDRGTYEQYF	TGTGCCAGCAGTCCTCAGGACAGGGGCACCTACGAGCAGTACTTC
TRBV12-3/TRBV12-4	NA	TRBJ2-2	TRBD1	CASSLRRTGPTGELFF	TGTGCCAGCAGTTTGCGCAGGACAGGGCCCACCGGGGAGCTGTTTTTT
TRBV4-1	NA	TRBJ1-3	NA	CASSPTAGAPGNTIYF	TGCGCCAGCAGCCCTACGGCGGGGGCGCCTGGAAACACCATATATTTT
TRBV7-3	NA	TRBJ2-1	NA	CASSLTQGKFDEQFF	TGTGCCAGCAGCTTAACGCAGGGGAAGTTCGATGAGCAGTTCTTC
TRBV4-3	few	TRBJ2-3	NA	CASSQEMRRGTDTQYF	TGCGCCAGCAGCCAAGAGATGCGGAGGGGCACAGATACGCAGTATTTT
TRBV27	NA	TRBJ1-1	NA	CASSFLQGEAFF	TGTGCCAGCAGTTTTCTGCAGGGTGAAGCTTTCTTT
TRBV21-1	once	TRBJ1-2	NA	CVHNLAGKSNGYTF	TGTGTACACAACTTAGCAGGGAAATCAAATGGCTACACCTTC
TRBV3-1	once	TRBJ2-3	TRBD2	CASSPLTGGPADTQYF	TGTGCCAGCAGCCCCCTAACGGGGGGGCCGGCAGATACGCAGTATTTT
TRBV13	few	TRBJ2-2	TRBD1	CASSFTEGAGTGELFF	TGTGCCAGCAGCTTTACTGAGGGGGCCGGCACCGGGGAGCTGTTTTTT
TRBV4-2	NA	TRBJ2-7	NA	CASSHSQGDEQYF	TGTGCCAGCAGCCACTCACAGGGTGATGAGCAGTACTTC
TRBV12-3/TRBV12-4	NA	TRBJ1-3	NA	CGTQNPGNTIYF	TGTGGCACTCAAAATCCCGGAAACACCATATATTTT
TRBV29-1	many	TRBJ2-3	NA	CSVEAGRFTDTQYF	TGCAGCGTTGAAGCTGGCCGGTTCACAGATACGCAGTATTTT
TRBV4-3	few	TRBJ2-1	TRBD2	CASSLMRGGGRYNEQFF	TGCGCCAGCAGCCTCATGAGGGGCGGGGGGCGCTACAATGAGCAGTTCTTC
TRBV20-1	NA	TRBJ2-7	NA	CSGKGKRSYEQYF	TGCAGTGGTAAAGGGAAGAGATCCTACGAGCAGTACTTC
TRBV28	once	TRBJ1-2	NA	CASSPGAGHNYGYTF	TGTGCCAGCAGTCCAGGGGCAGGCCATAACTATGGCTACACCTTC
TRBV4-1	few	TRBJ1-6	TRBD1	CASSQDTGQFNSPLHF	TGCGCCAGCAGCCAAGATACGGGACAGTTTAATTCACCCCTCCACTTT